These 17 T cell receptor beta chains came from one sample sequenced in a study of CD8+ T cells in alopecia areata. RNA extraction and reverse transcription yielded cDNA as sequencing template. Repertoires were generated with immunoSEQ multiplex PCR, while TCRdb's copy carries only in-frame clones and drops some. In the table there are about 23,000 clones, approximately 52% of which are singletons. Sequenced input: NKG2D-high CD8+ T cells sorted from blood. The receptors stem from a human donor with alopecia areata.

The chain is built from TRBV5-1 and TRBJ1-5, with D maybe TRBD1 (5 bases). Trimming took 7 bases from V and 6 from J, leaving 14 bases between them. The germline V gene has CDR1 SGHRS and CDR2 YFSETQ. CDR3 size: 13 residues. The CDR3 nucleotides read TGCGCCAGCGGGGCGCAGGCGGGTCAGCCCCAGCATTTT. It is translated as CASGAQAGQPQHF.

V and J are TRBV6-6 and TRBJ1-1, with 10 bases fitting TRBD1. This CDR3 comprises 14 residues. Trimming took 6 bases from V and 3 from J; bases not matched to a gene: 4. Germline V lookup: CDR1 MNHNY, CDR2 SVGAGI (reference sequence). CDR3 in amino acids: CASSPGQGYTEAFF. The CDR3 DNA sequence: TGTGCCAGCAGCCCGGGACAGGGGTACACTGAAGCTTTCTTT.

The chain carries TRBV28 and TRBJ2-3; 10 positions match TRBD1. CDR1 MDHEN and CDR2 SYDVKM come from the germline V gene. The V gene end was trimmed by 6 bases and the J gene end by 2 bases; junction bases not matched to a gene: 11. This CDR3 is built from 17 residues. CDR3 protein: CASSHAAGTGATDTQYF. In DNA form, the CDR3 reads TGTGCCAGCAGCCATGCAGCCGGGACAGGGGCCACAGATACGCAGTATTTT.

V and J are TRBV7-6 and TRBJ2-2, with 10 bases lining up with TRBD2. This CDR3 has 17 amino acids. Germline V gene data show CDR1 as SGHVS and CDR2 as FNYEAQ. Trimming took 3 bases from V and 3 from J; bases not matched to a gene: 7. Written as DNA, the CDR3 is TGTGCCAGCAGCTTTATAGCGGGAGGCCCTTACACCGGGGAGCTGTTTTTT. Its translation is CASSFIAGGPYTGELFF.

This clone was counted only a few times. The chain joins TRBV11-2 to TRBJ2-3; 9 bases are shared with TRBD1. This CDR3 comprises 15 residues. In germline, CDR1 is SGHAT, CDR2 FQNNGV. V was pared by 7 bases and J by 5 bases, with 10 bases of the junction left unmatched. The CDR3 sequence: CASTTTGGGRDTQYF. The CDR3 bases are TGTGCCAGCACCACTACAGGGGGCGGGAGAGATACGCAGTATTTT.

The chain uses TRBV27 and TRBJ2-3; D may match TRBD1 or TRBD2 (5 bases each). Trimming took 5 bases from V and 14 from J, leaving 17 bases between them. The CDR3 sequence is 12 residues long. Germline CDR1 and CDR2: MNHEY and SMNVEV (reference sequence). The CDR3 DNA reads as TGTGCCAGCAGTCGGGGCCAGAGCAGTAGGTATTTT. This codes for CASSRGQSSRYF.

The CDR3 nucleotides are TGCGCCAGCACCCCGGAGACCCAGGTCCACGAGCAGTACTTC. It yields the protein CASTPETQVHEQYF. The chain recombines TRBV10-2 with TRBJ2-7; D remains ambiguous. V was cut by 7 bases and J by 5 bases, with 18 bases left in between. CDR3 length: 14 amino acids. CDR1 and CDR2 (germline): WSHSY, SAAADI.

The chain employs TRBV28 and TRBJ2-1; 7 nucleotides match TRBD2. The germline CDR1 and CDR2 sequences are MDHEN and SYDVKM. With V trimmed by 8 bases and J by 0 bases, 1 base remained unmatched. CDR3 size: 13 residues. As DNA, the CDR3 is TGTGCCAGCGGCGGGAGCTCCTACAATGAGCAGTTCTTC. Residues: CASGGSSYNEQFF.

V is TRBV15 and J is TRBJ2-1; D gene uncertain. Trimming pared 0 bases from V and 0 bases from J, leaving 3 bases between. The CDR3 consists of 14 residues. CDR1 LNHNV and CDR2 YYDKDF come from the germline V gene (reference sequence). CDR3 bases: TGTGCCACCAGCAGAGAGGGCTCCTACAATGAGCAGTTCTTC. This translates into CATSREGSYNEQFF.

The CDR3 is CASTEREGRYEQYF. CDR3 nucleotides: TGCGCCAGCACCGAGCGGGAGGGCCGTTACGAGCAGTACTTC. The chain carries TRBV4-1 and TRBJ2-7, with TRBD2 matching 10 bases. With 7 bases clipped from V and 4 bases from J, the junction kept 7 bases outside the gene matches. CDR1 and CDR2 (germline): MGHRA, YSYEKL. This CDR3 region has 14 residues.

This clone was recorded a few times. The gene calls are TRBV19 and TRBJ2-1; a weak D match, TRBD2 (5 bases). V was clipped by 4 bases and J by 4 bases, with 11 bases between them. This CDR3 is built from 14 residues. Germline lookup yields CDR1 LNHDA and CDR2 SQIVND (reference sequence). The CDR3 DNA is TGTGCCAGTAGTACTATGGGCGGGTACAATGAGCAGTTCTTC. It encodes CASSTMGGYNEQFF.

This chain joins TRBV7-9 and TRBJ2-7; 7 positions match TRBD1. Trimming at V came to 6 bases and at J to 5 bases, leaving 10 bases not matched to a gene. The CDR3 runs to 14 residues. Germline loops: CDR1 SEHNR, CDR2 FQNEAQ (reference sequence). The CDR3 region is CASSLGQAVDEQYF. The CDR3, as DNA: TGTGCCAGCAGTCTAGGACAGGCCGTCGACGAGCAGTACTTC.

The chain links TRBV5-1 to TRBJ2-2; D possibly corresponds to TRBD2 (5 bases). CDR1 and CDR2 from the germline V gene are SGHRS and YFSETQ. CDR3 length equals 14 residues. Trimming pared 3 bases from V and 0 bases from J, leaving 6 bases between. CDR3 protein: CASSWRSNTGELFF. CDR3 nucleotide sequence: TGCGCCAGCAGCTGGAGGTCGAACACCGGGGAGCTGTTTTTT.

The chain is built from TRBV5-1 and TRBJ2-3; D may be TRBD1 or TRBD2 (5 bases each). Trimming shortened V by 5 bases and J by 0 bases, and 10 bases separated the two germline ends. Germline lookup yields CDR1 SGHRS and CDR2 YFSETQ. The CDR3 covers 14 residues. CDR3 bases: TGCGCCAGCAGAGGGACCTCTAGCACAGATACGCAGTATTTT. Its translation is CASRGTSSTDTQYF.

Ten or more counts support this clone. The genes are TRBV27 and TRBJ1-2, with D possibly matching TRBD1 (5 bases). This CDR3 has 15 amino acids. Germline-derived CDR1 and CDR2 are MNHEY and SMNVEV (reference sequence). Trimming took off 4 bases at V and 5 bases at J, with 17 bases between the two ends. The CDR3 region has the DNA TGTGCCAGCAGTTCAGGGCAGGCCTACCAATATGGCTACACCTTC. Its translation: CASSSGQAYQYGYTF.

This clone was observed a handful of times. Other DNA sequences in the same sample also yield this CDR3. The chain couples TRBV29-1 to TRBJ2-7; 8 bases fit TRBD2. This CDR3 has 16 amino acids. Germline assignment: CDR1 SQVTM and CDR2 ANQGSEA. V lost 1 base and J lost 3; bases outside the gene matches: 11. Here the CDR3 DNA reads TGCAGCGTTGAAGGAGCAGGGACTAGTGGAGACTACGAGCAGTACTTC. It is translated as CSVEGAGTSGDYEQYF.

V gene TRBV19 combines with J gene TRBJ2-1, with D maybe TRBD1 (5 bases). The CDR3 spans 13 residues. Germline V gives CDR1 LNHDA, CDR2 SQIVND (reference sequence). The V gene lost 7 bases and the J gene lost 8 bases, with 15 bases spanning the gap. The CDR3 nucleotides read TGTGCCAGTATCATGGGGCCTGGGGATGAGCAGTTCTTC. Its translation is CASIMGPGDEQFF. The full variable domain, with the rest looked up from reference TRBV19 and TRBJ2-1, is DGGITQSPKYLFRKEGQNVTLSCEQNLNHDAMYWYRQDPGQGLRLIYYSQIVNDFQKGDIAEGYSVSREKKESFPLTVTSAQKNPTAFYLCASIMGPGDEQFFGPGTRLTVL.